These 9 T cell receptor beta chains were all obtained from the same sample, sequenced in a study of patients and donors after allogeneic stem cell transplantation. Via MiXCR, TCRdb re-called the RT-PCR reads, giving one row per CDR3 protein. Of about 90,000 distinct CDR3 sequences listed, roughly 52% were seen once; the top ten hold approximately 60%. Sequenced: blood, either unsorted or a sorted T cell fraction (not recorded which). The receptors were sampled from a human donor who was either an allogeneic HSCT recipient or a stem cell or donor lymphocyte infusion donor (not recorded which). It is not recorded whose cells these are; they may come from a transplant donor.

This clonotype has a handful of counts. This chain connects TRBV7-9 to TRBJ1-2, with 9 bases identical to TRBD1. J was trimmed by 5 bases and V by 5 bases; bases with no gene match: 6. The germline CDR1 and CDR2 sequences are SEHNR and FQNEAQ (reference sequence). The CDR3 is 14 residues long. The CDR3 nucleotides read TGTGCCAGCAGCGCGGACAGGGGAGCATATGGCTACACCTTC. This encodes CASSADRGAYGYTF. The full variable domain, with the rest looked up from reference TRBV7-9 and TRBJ1-2, is DTGVSQNPRHKITKRGQNVTFRCDPISEHNRLYWYRQTLGQGPEFLTYFQNEAQLEKSRLLSDRFSAERPKGSFSTLEIQRTEQGDSAMYLCASSADRGAYGYTFGSGTRLTVV.

The chain couples TRBV7-2 to TRBJ2-5, with a possible D match to TRBD2 (5 bases). Germline lookup yields CDR1 SGHTA and CDR2 FQGNSA. V gave up 1 base and J gave up 5 bases, with 14 bases separating them. This CDR3 comprises 15 residues. The CDR3 region has the DNA TGTGCCAGCAGCTTAGAGAGTCGGGGTACCGAGACCCAGTACTTC. Translation: CASSLESRGTETQYF.

This rearrangement joins TRBV20-1 to TRBJ2-7; 7 nucleotides line up with TRBD1. The J segment lost 4 bases and the V segment lost 5 bases, leaving 8 bases of the junction unmatched. Germline V gene sequence: CDR1 DFQATT, CDR2 SNEGSKA (reference sequence). This CDR3 contains 13 residues. CDR3 DNA sequence: TGCAGTGCTCGTCCGGGACAGCTTTACGAGCAGTACTTC. This gives the protein CSARPGQLYEQYF.

CDR3: CASSTSLERAKNIQYF. CDR3 in DNA: TGTGCCAGCAGTACTTCTCTGGAGAGAGCCAAAAACATTCAGTACTTC. V is TRBV27 and J is TRBJ2-4, with D hard to call. V shed 5 bases and J shed 0 bases, with 14 bases lying between them. Germline V lookup: CDR1 MNHEY, CDR2 SMNVEV (reference sequence). CDR3 length: 16 amino acids.

The chain has TRBV21-1 and TRBJ1-5; whether TRBD1, the table's D call, matches the DNA was not checked. TRBV21-1 is a known pseudogene. This CDR3 spans 12 amino acids. The CDR3 coding sequence is TGTGCCATTCAGGGTTGCAATCAGCCCCAGCATTTT. The encoded protein is CAIQGCNQPQHF.

This clonotype was seen only a few times. This rearrangement joins TRBV27 to TRBJ1-2, with no clear D. The germline gives CDR1 MNHEY, CDR2 SMNVEV (reference sequence). This CDR3 spans 16 amino acids. V was clipped by 6 bases and J by 8 bases, with 25 bases between them. The CDR3 region has the DNA TGTGCCAGCAGCTCCGGCCTGGGTCAAGGGAATCGGGGCTACACCTTC. It translates to CASSSGLGQGNRGYTF.

This chain connects TRBV5-1 to TRBJ1-1; D not certain. Trimming stripped 4 bases from V and 3 bases from J, with 10 bases between. Germline values: CDR1 SGHRS, CDR2 YFSETQ. CDR3 length: 13 residues. The CDR3 sequence: CASSGRADTEAFF. In DNA, the CDR3 is TGCGCCAGCAGCGGGAGGGCAGACACTGAAGCTTTCTTT.

This clonotype was picked up a small number of times. V gene TRBV3-1 combines with J gene TRBJ1-1; D call uncertain. The CDR3 covers 14 residues. V lost 3 bases and J lost 0, with 8 bases in between. Germline V gene data show CDR1 as LGHDT and CDR2 as YNNKEL (reference sequence). DNA for the CDR3: TGTGCCAGCAGCCAGGGCTCGATGAACACTGAAGCTTTCTTT. Its protein product is CASSQGSMNTEAFF.

This clonotype was recorded many times. The V gene is TRBV4-3, the J gene TRBJ1-1, with 11 bases matching TRBD1. Per the germline V gene, CDR1 is LGHNA and CDR2 is YSLEER. The CDR3 length is 13 residues. With V trimmed by 4 bases and J by 10 bases, 5 bases remained unmatched. CDR3 coding DNA: TGCGCCAGCAGCCCTCGGACAGGGGGCCGAGCTTTCTTT. Amino acid sequence: CASSPRTGGRAFF.